This is a list of T cell receptor beta chains from one sample in a study of T cells in Graves' hyperthyroidism and ophthalmopathy. A single record per CDR3 protein comes from TCRdb applying MiXCR to the multiplex PCR reads. The table has 300,000 to 350,000 distinct CDR3 sequences, 15% to 20% seen once. The sequenced sample was blood. These receptors originate from a woman aged 40 to 50 with Graves' ophthalmopathy. Each CDR3 is given with its conserved first and last residue. D genes are given only for firm matches. Some rows have no size entry. The others give once, few or many, or a class for an expanded clone.

J gene: TRBJ1-1
CDR3 length: 16
D gene: TRBD1
V gene: TRBV6-1
clone size: many
CDR3 DNA: TGTGCCAGCAGTGAAGCGGGGACAGGGGCCTTTAGTGAAGCTTTCTTT
CDR3 protein: CASSEAGTGAFSEAFF

J gene: TRBJ2-7
CDR3 length: 15
D gene: TRBD1
V gene: TRBV6-2/TRBV6-3
clone size: many
CDR3 DNA: TGTGCCAGCAGCTTTGGGACAGCAAGCTCCTACGAGCAGTACTTC
CDR3 protein: CASSFGTASSYEQYF

J gene: TRBJ2-7
CDR3 length: 12
D gene: NA
V gene: TRBV11-2
clone size: many
CDR3 DNA: TGTGCCAGCAGTCGACTGATATACGAGCAGTACTTC
CDR3 protein: CASSRLIYEQYF

J gene: TRBJ2-7
CDR3 length: 16
D gene: NA
V gene: TRBV11-2
clone size: NA
CDR3 DNA: TGTGCCAGCAGCTTATCTGGGGCGTCGCTCTCCTACGAGCAGTACTTC
CDR3 protein: CASSLSGASLSYEQYF

J gene: TRBJ2-7
CDR3 length: 15
D gene: TRBD1
V gene: TRBV27
clone size: many
CDR3 DNA: TGTGCCAGCAGTCCCGGGACAGGGGTTTTCTACGAGCAGTACTTC
CDR3 protein: CASSPGTGVFYEQYF

J gene: TRBJ1-1
CDR3 length: 14
D gene: TRBD1
V gene: TRBV11-2
clone size: many
CDR3 DNA: TGTGCCAGCAGCGCGGACAGGGGGCAAACTGAAGCTTTCTTT
CDR3 protein: CASSADRGQTEAFF

J gene: TRBJ1-2
CDR3 length: 13
D gene: NA
V gene: TRBV2
clone size: NA
CDR3 DNA: TGTGCCAGGCGGACAAGCTCGGGGGGTGGCTACACCTTC
CDR3 protein: CARRTSSGGGYTF

J gene: TRBJ1-2
CDR3 length: 15
D gene: NA
V gene: TRBV20-1
clone size: many
CDR3 DNA: TGCAGTGCTAGTGTACGGGGGTTTCCTAACTATGGCTACACCTTC
CDR3 protein: CSASVRGFPNYGYTF

J gene: TRBJ1-1
CDR3 length: 14
D gene: TRBD1
V gene: TRBV12-3/TRBV12-4
clone size: many
CDR3 DNA: TGTGCCAGCAGGGGGACAGGGCGATCCACTGAAGCTTTCTTT
CDR3 protein: CASRGTGRSTEAFF

J gene: TRBJ2-4
CDR3 length: 18
D gene: NA
V gene: TRBV2
clone size: NA
CDR3 DNA: TGTGCCAGCAGCGAGGGGACTTCCTTAGGACTAGCCAAAAACATTCAGTACTTC
CDR3 protein: CASSEGTSLGLAKNIQYF

J gene: TRBJ2-7
CDR3 length: 14
D gene: TRBD1
V gene: TRBV6-5
clone size: many
CDR3 DNA: TGTGCCAGCAGCAGACAGGGCCCCACCTACGAGCAGTACTTC
CDR3 protein: CASSRQGPTYEQYF

J gene: TRBJ2-3
CDR3 length: 17
D gene: TRBD2
V gene: TRBV2
clone size: many
CDR3 DNA: TGTGCCAGCAGTCGGACTCCGGGACTAGCGGTTTTGGATACGCAGTATTTT
CDR3 protein: CASSRTPGLAVLDTQYF

J gene: TRBJ2-5
CDR3 length: 15
D gene: NA
V gene: TRBV3-1
clone size: NA
CDR3 DNA: TGTGCCAGCAGCCATCGGGGGGCGCGAAGAGAGACCCAGTACTTC
CDR3 protein: CASSHRGARRETQYF

J gene: TRBJ1-5
CDR3 length: 18
D gene: NA
V gene: TRBV28
clone size: many
CDR3 DNA: TGTGCCAGCAGTTTAGGCCCCCGGGCGGGCCGGAGCAATCAGCCCCAGCATTTT
CDR3 protein: CASSLGPRAGRSNQPQHF

J gene: TRBJ2-2
CDR3 length: 15
D gene: NA
V gene: TRBV9
clone size: many
CDR3 DNA: TGTGCCAGCAGCGTACTGGAGGGACCCACCGGGGAGCTGTTTTTT
CDR3 protein: CASSVLEGPTGELFF

J gene: TRBJ2-7
CDR3 length: 15
D gene: NA
V gene: TRBV6-2/TRBV6-3
clone size: many
CDR3 DNA: TGTGCCAGCACTGGGGGAGGTTTCTTTCCTTACGAGCAGTACTTC
CDR3 protein: CASTGGGFFPYEQYF